The clone carrying this T cell receptor (beta chain) was recorded many times. Subjects aged 18 to 65 presented with newly diagnosed hyperthyroidism of less than 2 months' duration. Thyroid ultrasound, orbital computed tomography, clinical symptoms, and serum thyroxine and TRAb underpinned diagnoses. The blood sample was taken at first hyperthyroidism diagnosis, before any ophthalmopathy symptoms. These data are taken from a study of T cells in Graves' hyperthyroidism and ophthalmopathy. Study information: At the time of initial diagnosis and before any treatment, peripheral blood was collected.

Template material for amplifying TCR beta CDR3 regions consisted of RNA transcripts. During a first-round RT-PCR of the TCR CDR3, the HTBI primer set was used. TCRdb re-called the multiplex PCR reads through MiXCR, storing one row per CDR3 protein. The profile shows a few hundred thousand distinct CDR3 sequences, over 11% of them singletons. CDR3 size: 14 residues. CDR1 and CDR2 (germline): SNHLY, FYNNEI. The V and J ends lost 6 bases and 0 bases respectively, with 12 bases between them. The rearrangement joins TRBV2 to TRBJ2-7; D call uncertain. The TCR was taken from a woman aged 25 to 45 with Graves' hyperthyroidism that later progressed to Graves' ophthalmopathy. What was sequenced was blood. The CDR3, as DNA: TGTGCCAGCAGGACTCCGAAAGGCTCCTACGAGCAGTACTTC. It yields the protein CASRTPKGSYEQYF.